The 17 T cell receptor beta chains in this list originate from one sample, sequenced in a study of cytomegalovirus exposure and HLA in healthy donors. With 60 Vbeta and 13 Jbeta primers, the PCR was carried out. Produced via immunoSEQ multiplex PCR; TCRdb's table is partial and in-frame only. The sample yields approximately 110,000 clones, 75% to 85% seen once. The material sequenced was PBMCs. The receptor source for this set is a woman aged 18-35 years in good health and CMV-seropositive.

This clone has a handful of counts. V gene TRBV2 combines with J gene TRBJ2-1, with TRBD2 matching 14 bases. The ends lost 7 bases at V and 15 bases at J; junction bases unmatched: 14. The CDR3 extends over 15 amino acids. CDR1 is SNHLY and CDR2 is FYNNEI in the germline V gene. CDR3 nucleotide sequence: TGTGCCAGCACTCCCGGGGGGACTAGCGGGAGATCTCTGTTCTTC. It specifies CASTPGGTSGRSLFF.

As regards this clone: Distinct nucleotide sequences in the sample also encode this CDR3. V usage is TRBV27 and J usage is TRBJ1-1; D gene ambiguous. Trimming cost V 2 bases and J 4 bases, with 11 bases left between them. The CDR3 sequence is 14 residues long. CDR1 and CDR2 (germline): MNHEY, SMNVEV (reference sequence). This CDR3 reads CASSLRGRGTEAFF. In nucleotides, the CDR3 is TGTGCCAGCAGTTTACGAGGGCGCGGCACTGAAGCTTTCTTT.

J is TRBJ2-7 and V is TRBV5-1; TRBD2 matches at 8 bases. Germline V gene data show CDR1 as SGHRS and CDR2 as YFSETQ. J was trimmed by 0 bases and V by 7 bases; bases with no gene match: 6. CDR3 size: 14 residues. The CDR3 sequence: CASSETSASYEQYF. As DNA, the CDR3 is TGCGCCAGCTCCGAGACTAGCGCCTCCTACGAGCAGTACTTC.

The chain carries TRBV4-1 and TRBJ2-5; TRBD2 matches 11 bases. CDR1 MGHRA and CDR2 YSYEKL come from the germline V gene. Trimming took 5 bases from V and 10 from J; bases not matched to a gene: 6. The CDR3 consists of 13 residues. The CDR3 sequence is CASSALAGEGQYF. The CDR3, as DNA: TGCGCCAGCAGCGCACTAGCGGGAGAGGGCCAGTACTTC.

This chain uses TRBV29-1 with TRBJ1-1, with 8 nucleotides matching TRBD1. The CDR3 extends over 13 amino acids. The germline V gene has CDR1 SQVTM and CDR2 ANQGSEA. The V gene end was trimmed by 5 bases and the J gene end by 3 bases; junction bases not matched to a gene: 5. The CDR3 protein is CSVRQGRYTEAFF. The CDR3 nucleotides are TGCAGCGTTAGACAGGGGCGATACACTGAAGCTTTCTTT.

The sample holds one count of this clone. The gene calls are TRBV7-3 and TRBJ2-7; TRBD2 matches 14 bases. V shed 0 bases, J shed 5 bases, and the junction held 0 bases outside the gene matches. This CDR3 is built from 15 residues. Germline loops: CDR1 SGHTA, CDR2 FQGTGA. CDR3 nucleotides: TGTGCCAGCAGCTTAACGGGACTAGCGGGAGACGAGCAGTACTTC. Translating it yields CASSLTGLAGDEQYF.

V is TRBV10-3 and J is TRBJ1-2; D might be TRBD1 (6 bases). This CDR3 region has 11 residues. The ends were cut back, 11 bases at V and 6 bases at J, with 13 bases in the middle. Germline V lookup: CDR1 ENHRY, CDR2 SYGVKD. Here the CDR3 DNA reads TGTGCCTCCCAGGGGATGCATGGCTACACCTTC. It yields the protein CASQGMHGYTF.

Only a few counts were recorded for this clone. The CDR3 nucleotides read TGTGCCAGCTCACCAACGACAGACTACGAGCAGTACTTC. It encodes CASSPTTDYEQYF. This sequence joins TRBV18 and TRBJ2-7, with D possibly matching TRBD1 (5 bases). This CDR3 contains 13 residues. The V end lost 2 bases, the J end lost 3 bases, and 8 bases lay between the germline ends. Looked up from germline, CDR1 is KGHSH and CDR2 is LQKENI. Looking up the rest from reference TRBV18 and TRBJ2-7 gives the full variable domain: NAGVMQNPRHLVRRRGQEARLRCSPMKGHSHVYWYRQLPEEGLKFMVYLQKENIIDESGMPKERFSAEFPKEGPSILRIQQVVRGDSAAYFCASSPTTDYEQYFGPGTRLTVT.

The V and J genes are TRBV27 and TRBJ1-1; 9 positions agree with TRBD1. V was clipped by 2 bases and J by 5 bases; unmatched bases: 9. CDR1 is MNHEY, CDR2 SMNVEV, per germline (reference sequence). CDR3 length equals 16 residues. The CDR3 region has the DNA TGTGCCAGCAGTTTAGCTGGGACAGGGACGGTGACTGAAGCTTTCTTT. It codes for CASSLAGTGTVTEAFF.

This chain connects TRBV6-5 to TRBJ1-3, with a tentative D call TRBD1 (5 bases). The CDR3 has 16 residues. V was shortened by 4 bases and J by 0 bases, with 13 bases between the two germline ends. Per germline, CDR1 MNHEY and CDR2 SVGAGI. CDR3 region: CASSFYRHPSGNTIYF. The CDR3 DNA reads as TGTGCCAGCAGTTTTTACAGGCATCCCTCTGGAAACACCATATATTTT.

The chain has TRBV4-1 and TRBJ2-7; weak D call: TRBD2 (6 bases). This CDR3 has 15 residues. CDR1 and CDR2 from the germline V gene are MGHRA and YSYEKL. V was cut by 0 bases and J by 3 bases, with 12 bases left in between. The CDR3 nucleotides read TGCGCCAGCAGCCAAGATCTCCGGGACTTCTACGAGCAGTACTTC. It codes for CASSQDLRDFYEQYF.

The chain is built from TRBV27 and TRBJ1-5; D call uncertain. The V and J ends lost 3 bases and 6 bases respectively, with 12 bases between them. Germline V gene data show CDR1 as MNHEY and CDR2 as SMNVEV (reference sequence). The CDR3 loop spans 14 amino acids. The CDR3 spells CASSFRGLGQPQHF. The CDR3 nucleotides are TGTGCCAGCAGTTTTAGAGGGCTTGGTCAGCCCCAGCATTTT.

The chain is built from TRBV10-1 and TRBJ2-2; 7 nucleotides align to TRBD1. This CDR3 has 13 residues. CDR1 and CDR2 (germline): WNHNN, SYGVQD (reference sequence). V was pared by 6 bases and J by 7 bases, with 5 bases of the junction left unmatched. For the CDR3, the DNA is TGCGCCAGCAGAGACAGGGTGGACGGGGAGCTGTTTTTT. The encoded protein is CASRDRVDGELFF.

This clone was found a few times. The V gene is TRBV5-1, the J gene TRBJ2-1; a weak D match, TRBD2 (6 bases). CDR1 SGHRS and CDR2 YFSETQ come from the germline V gene. V lost 7 bases, J lost 5 bases, and 13 bases lay in between. The CDR3 consists of 13 residues. The CDR3 region is CASADGGNNEQFF. In DNA, the CDR3 is TGCGCCAGCGCCGACGGCGGGAACAATGAGCAGTTCTTC.

This clone appeared once. The V gene is TRBV18, the J gene TRBJ1-5; TRBD1 matches 7 bases. Germline CDR1 reads KGHSH; CDR2 reads LQKENI. V shed 3 bases, J shed 2 bases, and the junction held 4 bases outside the gene matches. This CDR3 spans 15 amino acids. The CDR3 region is CASSPSTGRNQPQHF. For the CDR3, the DNA is TGTGCCAGCTCACCTTCGACAGGGCGCAATCAGCCCCAGCATTTT.

The genes are TRBV6-1 and TRBJ1-5; 7 nucleotides match TRBD1. V lost 4 bases, J lost 3 bases, and 6 bases stayed unmatched. Germline lookup yields CDR1 MNHNS and CDR2 SASEGT. The CDR3 sequence is 15 residues long. The CDR3 bases are TGTGCCAGCAGTGGTGGGGACAGTGCCAATCAGCCCCAGCATTTT. This codes for CASSGGDSANQPQHF.

V and J are TRBV5-1 and TRBJ2-2; 11 bases are a match to TRBD2. J was trimmed by 5 bases and V by 4 bases; bases with no gene match: 13. Germline loops: CDR1 SGHRS, CDR2 YFSETQ. The CDR3 covers 18 residues. The CDR3 loop reads CASSPPIAGGPSTGELFF. The CDR3 nucleotides read TGCGCCAGCAGCCCGCCTATAGCGGGAGGGCCCAGTACCGGGGAGCTGTTTTTT.